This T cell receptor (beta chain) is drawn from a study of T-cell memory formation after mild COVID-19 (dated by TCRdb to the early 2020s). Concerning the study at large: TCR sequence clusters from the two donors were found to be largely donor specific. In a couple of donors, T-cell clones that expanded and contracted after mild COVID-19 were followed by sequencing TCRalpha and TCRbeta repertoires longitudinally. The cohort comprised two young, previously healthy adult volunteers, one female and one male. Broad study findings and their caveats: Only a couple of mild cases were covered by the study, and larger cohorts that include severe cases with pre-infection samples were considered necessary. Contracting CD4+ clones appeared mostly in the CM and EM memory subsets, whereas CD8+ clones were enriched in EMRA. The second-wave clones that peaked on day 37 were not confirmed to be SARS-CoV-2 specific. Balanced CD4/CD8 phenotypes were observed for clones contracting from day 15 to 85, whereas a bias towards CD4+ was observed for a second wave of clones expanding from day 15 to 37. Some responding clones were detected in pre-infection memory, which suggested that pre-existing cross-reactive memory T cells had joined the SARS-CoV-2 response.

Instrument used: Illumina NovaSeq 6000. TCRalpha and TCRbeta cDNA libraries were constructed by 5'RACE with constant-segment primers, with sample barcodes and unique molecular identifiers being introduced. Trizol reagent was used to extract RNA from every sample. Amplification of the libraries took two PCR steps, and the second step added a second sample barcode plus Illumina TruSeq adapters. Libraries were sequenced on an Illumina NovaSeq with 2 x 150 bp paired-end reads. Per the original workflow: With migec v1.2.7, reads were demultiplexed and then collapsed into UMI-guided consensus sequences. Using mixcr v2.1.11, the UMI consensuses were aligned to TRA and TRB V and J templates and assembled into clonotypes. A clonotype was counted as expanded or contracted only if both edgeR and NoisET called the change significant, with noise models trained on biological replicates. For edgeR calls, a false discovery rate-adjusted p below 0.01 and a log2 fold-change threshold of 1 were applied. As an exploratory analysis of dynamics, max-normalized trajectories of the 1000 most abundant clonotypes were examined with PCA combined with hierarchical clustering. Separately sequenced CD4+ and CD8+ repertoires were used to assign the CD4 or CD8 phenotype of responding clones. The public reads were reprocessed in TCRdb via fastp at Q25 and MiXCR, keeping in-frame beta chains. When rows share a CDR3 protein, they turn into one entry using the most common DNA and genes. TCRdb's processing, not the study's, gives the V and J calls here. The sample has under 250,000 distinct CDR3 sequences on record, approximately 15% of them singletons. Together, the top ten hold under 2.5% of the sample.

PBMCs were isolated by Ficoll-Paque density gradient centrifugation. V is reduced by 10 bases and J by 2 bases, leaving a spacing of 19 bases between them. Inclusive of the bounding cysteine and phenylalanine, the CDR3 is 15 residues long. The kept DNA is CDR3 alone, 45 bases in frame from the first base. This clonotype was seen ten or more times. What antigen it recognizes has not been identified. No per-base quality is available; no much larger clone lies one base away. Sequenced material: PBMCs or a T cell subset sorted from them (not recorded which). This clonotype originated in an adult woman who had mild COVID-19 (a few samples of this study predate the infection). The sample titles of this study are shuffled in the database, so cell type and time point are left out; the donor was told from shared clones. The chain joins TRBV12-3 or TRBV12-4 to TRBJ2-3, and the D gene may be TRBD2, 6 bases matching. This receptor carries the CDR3 CATYVREPTTDTQYF. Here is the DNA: TGTGCCACCTACGTACGGGAGCCAACCACAGATACGCAGTATTTT.